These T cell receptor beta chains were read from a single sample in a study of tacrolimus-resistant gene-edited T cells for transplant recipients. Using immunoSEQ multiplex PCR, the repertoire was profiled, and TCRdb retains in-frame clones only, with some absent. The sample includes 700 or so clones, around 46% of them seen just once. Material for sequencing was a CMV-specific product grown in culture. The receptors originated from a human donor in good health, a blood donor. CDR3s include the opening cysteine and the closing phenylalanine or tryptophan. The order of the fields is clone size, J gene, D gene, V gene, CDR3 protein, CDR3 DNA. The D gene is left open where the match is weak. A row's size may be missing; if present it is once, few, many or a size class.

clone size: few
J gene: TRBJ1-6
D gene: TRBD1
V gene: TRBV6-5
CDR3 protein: CASSRQGNNSPLHF
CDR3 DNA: TGTGCCAGCAGTCGACAGGGGAATAATTCACCCCTCCACTTT

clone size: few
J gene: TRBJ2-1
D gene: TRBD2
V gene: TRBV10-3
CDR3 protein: CAIGVGSGSSYNEQFF
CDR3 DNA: TGTGCCATCGGAGTCGGTAGCGGGAGCTCCTACAATGAGCAGTTCTTC

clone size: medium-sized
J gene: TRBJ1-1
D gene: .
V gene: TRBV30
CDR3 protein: CAWMGLVEAFF
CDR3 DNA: TGTGCCTGGATGGGATTGGTTGAAGCTTTCTTT

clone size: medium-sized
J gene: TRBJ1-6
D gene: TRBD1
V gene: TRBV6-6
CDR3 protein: CASSQTPGQGAF
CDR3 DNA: TGTGCCAGCAGTCAAACCCCGGGACAGGGTGCCTTT

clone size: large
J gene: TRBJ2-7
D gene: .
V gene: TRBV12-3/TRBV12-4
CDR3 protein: CASTPGTYEQYF
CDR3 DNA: TGTGCCAGCACCCCGGGGACCTACGAGCAGTACTTC

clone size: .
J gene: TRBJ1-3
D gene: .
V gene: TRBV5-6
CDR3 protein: CASSFGGSGNTIYF
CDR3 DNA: TGTGCCAGCAGTTTTGGGGGCTCTGGAAACACCATATATTTT

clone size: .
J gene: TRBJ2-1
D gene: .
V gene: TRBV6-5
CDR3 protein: CASSYSMVYNEQFF
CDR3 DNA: TGTGCCAGCAGTTACTCGATGGTGTACAATGAGCAGTTCTTC

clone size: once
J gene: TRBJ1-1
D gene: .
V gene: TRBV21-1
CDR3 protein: CATNQEAANTEAFF
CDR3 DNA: TGTGCCACCAACCAGGAGGCAGCGAACACTGAAGCTTTCTTT

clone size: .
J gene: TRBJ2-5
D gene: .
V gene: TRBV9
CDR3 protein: CASSVGLLETQYF
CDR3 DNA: TGTGCCAGCAGCGTAGGTCTCTTAGAGACCCAGTACTTC

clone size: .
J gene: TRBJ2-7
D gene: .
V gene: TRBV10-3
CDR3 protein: CAISESSYEQYF
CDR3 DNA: TGTGCCATCAGTGAAAGTTCCTACGAGCAGTACTTC

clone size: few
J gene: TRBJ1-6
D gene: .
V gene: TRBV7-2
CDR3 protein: CASSSRPVGGNSPLHF
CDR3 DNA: TGTGCCAGCAGCTCCCGGCCCGTCGGGGGAAATTCACCCCTCCACTTT

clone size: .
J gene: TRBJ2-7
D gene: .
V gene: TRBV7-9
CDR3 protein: CASSFGGRSYEQYF
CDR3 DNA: TGTGCCAGCAGCTTTGGTGGACGCTCCTACGAGCAGTACTTC

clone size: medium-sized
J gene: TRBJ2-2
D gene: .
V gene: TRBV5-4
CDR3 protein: CASRTVNTGELFF
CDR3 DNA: TGTGCCAGCCGGACAGTTAACACCGGGGAGCTGTTTTTT

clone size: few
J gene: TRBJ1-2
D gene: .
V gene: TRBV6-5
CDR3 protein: CASTSGRGNYGYTF
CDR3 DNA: TGTGCCAGCACCTCCGGGCGGGGGAACTATGGCTACACCTTC

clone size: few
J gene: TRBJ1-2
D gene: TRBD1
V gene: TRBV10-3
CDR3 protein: CAISDSGTGVGSYGYTF
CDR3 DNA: TGTGCCATCAGTGATAGCGGGACAGGGGTAGGGAGCTATGGCTACACCTTC

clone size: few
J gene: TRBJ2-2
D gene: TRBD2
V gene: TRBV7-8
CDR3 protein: CASSAGGHTGELFF
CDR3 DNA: TGTGCCAGCAGCGCGGGGGGGCATACCGGGGAGCTGTTTTTT

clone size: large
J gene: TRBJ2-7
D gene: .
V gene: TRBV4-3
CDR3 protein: CASSQDHYQSGVQYF
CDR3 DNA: TGCGCCAGCAGCCAAGACCACTACCAGTCCGGTGTGCAGTACTTC

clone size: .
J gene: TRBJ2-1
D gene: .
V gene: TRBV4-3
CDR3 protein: CASSQDSRQGGNEQFF
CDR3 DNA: TGCGCCAGCAGCCAAGATTCCAGGCAGGGTGGCAATGAGCAGTTCTTC

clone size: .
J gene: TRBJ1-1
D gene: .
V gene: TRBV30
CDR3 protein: CAWSEGAGTEAFF
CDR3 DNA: TGTGCCTGGAGTGAGGGTGCCGGGACTGAAGCTTTCTTT

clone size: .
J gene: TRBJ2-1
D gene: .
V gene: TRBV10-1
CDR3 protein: CASSESILRCHEQFF
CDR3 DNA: TGCGCCAGCAGTGAGTCGATTCTGAGGTGCCATGAGCAGTTCTTC

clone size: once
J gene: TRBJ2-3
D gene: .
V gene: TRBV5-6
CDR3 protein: CASSFGRDTQYF
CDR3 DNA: TGTGCCAGCAGCTTCGGGAGAGATACGCAGTATTTT

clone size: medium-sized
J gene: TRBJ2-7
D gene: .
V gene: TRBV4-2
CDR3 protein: CASSQSQDYEQYF
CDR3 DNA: TGTGCCAGCAGCCAATCCCAGGACTACGAGCAGTACTTC

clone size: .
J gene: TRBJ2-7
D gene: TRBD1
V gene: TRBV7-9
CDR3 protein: CASSRDREQYF
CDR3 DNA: TGTGCCAGCAGCCGGGACAGGGAGCAGTACTTC

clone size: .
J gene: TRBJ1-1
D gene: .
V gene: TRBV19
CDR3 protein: CASSSALIGGTEAFF
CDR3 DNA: TGTGCCAGTAGTTCGGCTCTAATTGGGGGGACTGAAGCTTTCTTT

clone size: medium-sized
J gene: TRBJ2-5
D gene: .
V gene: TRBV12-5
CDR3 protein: CASGPPLRELETQYF
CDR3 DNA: TGTGCTAGTGGTCCCCCTCTAAGGGAATTGGAGACCCAGTACTTC

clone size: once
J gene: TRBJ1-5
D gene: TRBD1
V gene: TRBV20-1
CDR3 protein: CSASPAGTGNQPQHF
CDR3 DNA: TGCAGTGCTAGTCCTGCCGGGACAGGTAATCAGCCCCAGCATTTT

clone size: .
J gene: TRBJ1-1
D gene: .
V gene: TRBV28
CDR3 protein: CASTLIGSTEAFF
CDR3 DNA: TGTGCCAGCACCCTTATAGGCAGTACTGAAGCTTTCTTT

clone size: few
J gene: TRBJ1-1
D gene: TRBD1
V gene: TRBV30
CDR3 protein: CAWRTGLNTEAFF
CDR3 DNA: TGTGCCTGGAGGACAGGGTTGAACACTGAAGCTTTCTTT

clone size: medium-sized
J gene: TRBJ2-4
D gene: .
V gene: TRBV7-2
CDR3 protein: CASSLSVTLNIQYF
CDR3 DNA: TGTGCCAGCAGCTTATCCGTAACCCTAAACATTCAGTACTTC

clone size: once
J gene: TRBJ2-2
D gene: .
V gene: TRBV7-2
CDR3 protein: CASSLFAGGNSNTGELFF
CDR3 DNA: TGTGCCAGCAGCTTATTCGCAGGGGGGAATTCGAACACCGGGGAGCTGTTTTTT